The present entry profiles one TCR beta chain with its context. Its cognate antigen is unknown. The V gene's germline CDR1 is KGHSH and CDR2 LQKENI. The junction had 8 bases not matched to a gene; V was cut back by 3 bases and J by 7 bases. The CDR3 consists of 15 residues. The sample is drawn from a study of identical twins. TCRdb reprocessed the 5' RACE reads with MiXCR, giving one entry per CDR3 protein. Among approximately 260,000 distinct CDR3 sequences listed, more than 12% were seen once. Study observations and caveats: An excess of low generation probability was shown by twin-shared out-of-frame alpha sequences. Models underpredicted monozygotic twin sharing of out-of-frame TCR alpha.

The chain combines TRBV18 with TRBJ1-2, with 10 bases matching TRBD1. This clonotype was obtained from a woman between 18 and 29 years old in good health. The sample taken for sequencing was memory (CD45RO+) T cells sorted from blood. The DNA of the CDR3 is TGTGCCAGCTCACCGGGGGGACAGGGGACCTCTGGCTACACCTTC. This codes for CASSPGGQGTSGYTF.